This TCR beta chain was retrieved from a study of metastatic and nonmetastatic thyroid tumors. On the study more broadly: The comparison covered peripheral blood and tumor or nodule tissue in malignant and benign thyroid patients. Study-level results: TCR beta diversity was reportedly significantly higher in malignant thyroid tumors than benign nodules, in blood and tumor.

The entire patient cohort was treatment-naive prior to thyroid surgery. Using MiXCR, TCRdb reanalyzed the PCR reads. Seen here are 15,000 to 20,000 clones, about 15% observed once, and the top ten hold 15% to 20%. Germline loops: CDR1 LGHNT, CDR2 FRNRAP. The CDR3 is 13 residues long. Trimming stripped 7 bases from V and 2 bases from J, with 10 bases between. In its sample, this clone ranks as medium-sized. As yet, its antigen is unknown. Sequenced input: blood. V and J are TRBV12-5 and TRBJ2-3; D is undetermined. This TCR was recovered from a female donor with papillary thyroid cancer or a benign thyroid nodule (not recorded which). Some clones in this sample may be carry-over from other donors' samples. This CDR3 reads CASANGNTDTQYF. CDR3 DNA sequence: TGTGCTAGTGCCAATGGGAACACAGATACGCAGTATTTT. The whole variable domain, remainder taken from reference TRBV12-5 and TRBJ2-3, is DARVTQTPRHKVTEMGQEVTMRCQPILGHNTVFWYRQTMMQGLELLAYFRNRAPLDDSGMPKDRFSAEMPDATLATLKIQPSEPRDSAVYFCASANGNTDTQYFGPGTRLTVL.